This TCR beta chain is from a study of siplizumab effects on memory and regulatory T cells (dated by TCRdb to about 2019). Background for the entire study: The effect of the anti-CD2 antibody siplizumab on alloreactive T-cell subsets was examined in allogeneic mixed lymphocyte reactions constructed from human PBMCs. The full study reports these points: Greater diversity appeared to be present in unstimulated naive T cells than in memory T cells, and a substantial contribution to the alloresponse seemed to be made by naive cells. The cumulative frequency of alloreactive sequences that could be traced back to unstimulated CD4+ memory T cells was significantly reduced by siplizumab. Because sequences at frequencies below about 10^-5 were poorly captured, only a minor fraction of alloreactive clones could be mapped back to unstimulated subsets. For roughly 80-95% of proliferating CD4+ or CD8+ clones, no naive or memory phenotype could be assigned. Among mappable alloreactive CD4+ clones, an average Treg-derived fraction of roughly 71% was observed with siplizumab, compared with roughly 28% in control reactions. Whether proliferating Tregs from siplizumab cultures were suppressive was not functionally confirmed.

The count of this clone is one. The specificity of this receptor is unknown. No much larger clone exists at a distance of one base, and base qualities are not known. The library was obtained by the immunoSEQ multiplex PCR assay. Each sample had 90,000 to 100,000 TCR templates assayed by the deep sequencing platform. Genomic DNA extracted from sorted T cells was the material used for TCRbeta CDR3 sequencing. In the authors' own workflow: The R programming language was used for clonal analysis of TCRbeta CDR3 data. Alloreactive CD4+ and CD8+ clones were identified by comparing unstimulated samples to CFSE-low samples taken after the reaction. Regulatory or non-regulatory origin was assigned to alloreactive CD4+ clones by matching of sequences to sorted unstimulated Treg and non-Treg repertoires. Here the immuneACCESS table is served through TCRdb, limited to in-frame sequences with V and J called. Missing clones are a known gap in these copies; in checked studies unresolved V genes cover under half, and the rest lacks a known reason. Clone size and V and J calls were adopted from that table, with D and trimming inferred from the DNA. For this sample there are some 100,000 clones; 80% to 95% appear just once. Under 8.5% of the sample is in the top ten clones.

TCRbeta CDR3 sequencing was performed on sorted unstimulated T cells and on proliferating T cells recovered from mixed lymphocyte reactions. Fresh whole blood from 9 to 11 HLA-typed healthy donors was used to isolate PBMCs. Taken from cysteine to phenylalanine, the CDR3 has 18 residues. The DNA shown is the 54-base CDR3, in frame from base 1. The junction shows trimming of 3 bases on V and 9 bases on J, and the gene matches do not reach 16 bases of it. In the germline V gene, CDR1 corresponds to SGHRS and CDR2 to YFSETQ. The clonotype comes from a human donor in good health. Specimen: CD8+ T cells sorted from blood. The V gene is TRBV5-1 and the J gene is TRBJ2-1, with 12 middle bases fitting TRBD2. The bases read TGCGCCAGCAGCTCCTATGGCCCGCCTAGCGGGAGGGCCGGTGAGCAGTTCTTC. This yields the protein CASSSYGPPSGRAGEQFF.